Listed here are 17 T cell receptor beta chains from one sample, sequenced in a study of patients and donors after allogeneic stem cell transplantation. MiXCR was run by TCRdb on the RT-PCR reads, yielding one entry per CDR3 protein. The table includes hundreds of thousands of distinct CDR3 sequences, around two fifths detected once. The sequencing input was blood, either unsorted or a sorted T cell fraction (not recorded which). The receptor source for this set is a human donor who was either an allogeneic HSCT recipient or a stem cell or donor lymphocyte infusion donor (not recorded which). It is not recorded whose cells these are; they may come from a transplant donor.

This clonotype was seen more than once but under ten times. The chain joins TRBV5-1 to TRBJ1-2, with D unresolved. The CDR3 is 12 residues long. V dropped 1 base and J dropped 9 bases, with 10 bases sitting between them. CDR1 is SGHRS, CDR2 YFSETQ, per germline. The CDR3 sequence: CASSLREGSYTF. CDR3 nucleotide sequence: TGCGCCAGCAGCTTGCGGGAAGGTAGCTACACCTTC.

This clonotype occurred a few times. The chain combines TRBV12-3 or TRBV12-4 with TRBJ1-5; D remains unclear. The germline V and J ends were trimmed by 5 bases and 3 bases, with 11 bases remaining between them. The CDR3 has 14 amino acids. The CDR3: CASSPKINNQPQHF. For the CDR3, the DNA is TGTGCCAGCAGTCCGAAAATTAACAATCAGCCCCAGCATTTT.

The CDR3 sequence is CASSPTGGVDEQYF. The CDR3 coding sequence is TGTGCCAGCTCCCCGACAGGGGGTGTGGACGAGCAGTACTTC. The chain combines TRBV18 with TRBJ2-7; 9 positions agree with TRBD1. The CDR3 length is 14 residues. After removal of 6 bases from V and 5 bases from J, the junction contained 8 bases not matched to a gene. Germline loops: CDR1 KGHSH, CDR2 LQKENI.

The chain employs TRBV15 and TRBJ2-3; unclear D gene. The V gene's germline CDR1 is LNHNV and CDR2 YYDKDF (reference sequence). The CDR3 totals 15 residues. Deletions cut 1 base from V and 3 bases from J, with 11 bases between. The DNA of the CDR3 is TGTGCCACCAGCAGAGGTTCAGGAGTAACAGATACGCAGTATTTT. Residues: CATSRGSGVTDTQYF.

This clonotype was seen only a few times. The chain is built from TRBV4-3 and TRBJ1-5; possibly TRBD1 for D (6 bases). CDR3 length equals 16 residues. Germline-derived CDR1 and CDR2 are LGHNA and YSLEER. Trimming took 0 bases from V and 2 from J, leaving 11 bases between them. CDR3 region: CASSQDPTGRNQPQHF. CDR3 DNA: TGCGCCAGCAGCCAAGATCCGACAGGCCGCAATCAGCCCCAGCATTTT.

This rearrangement joins TRBV20-1 to TRBJ2-7, with TRBD2 matching 7 bases. The CDR3 has 14 residues. The germline CDR1 and CDR2 sequences are DFQATT and SNEGSKA (reference sequence). The V and J ends lost 3 bases and 0 bases, in that order; junction bases with no gene match: 5. The CDR3 is CSARPREASYEQYF. The DNA of the CDR3 is TGCAGTGCTAGGCCCCGGGAGGCCTCCTACGAGCAGTACTTC.

The chain joins TRBV21-1 to TRBJ1-3; the D segment call TRBD1 is taken from the table without a DNA check. TRBV21-1 is a listed pseudogene. The CDR3 spans 14 residues. The DNA for the CDR3 is TGTGCCAGCAGCAGGGACAGGGTCAGGAACACCATATATTTT. Encoded protein: CASSRDRVRNTIYF.

This chain connects TRBV6-5 to TRBJ1-4, with D unclear. Germline V gene data show CDR1 as MNHEY and CDR2 as SVGAGI. This CDR3 has 11 residues. Trimming left V 8 bases short and J 8 bases short, with 9 bases between. The CDR3 loop is CASGRGEKLFF. DNA for the CDR3: TGTGCCAGCGGTCGGGGAGAAAAACTGTTTTTT.

A few counts support this clonotype. This chain links TRBV6-5 with TRBJ1-1; D might be TRBD1 (6 bases). Between the trimmed V and J ends, which lost 6 bases and 4 bases, there was a span of 15 bases. Germline V gene lookup returns CDR1 MNHEY and CDR2 SVGAGI. CDR3 length: 14 amino acids. DNA of the CDR3: TGTGCCAGCAGCCCCCTTAGGGGGGGCACTGAAGCTTTCTTT. Encoded protein: CASSPLRGGTEAFF.

The V call is TRBV4-1, the J call TRBJ2-2; TRBD1 might be the D (6 bases). V was trimmed by 2 bases and J by 9 bases, leaving 10 bases between them. The CDR3 extends over 13 amino acids. Germline V gene lookup returns CDR1 MGHRA and CDR2 YSYEKL. CDR3 sequence reads: CASSQPQGRELFF. As DNA, the CDR3 is TGCGCCAGCAGCCAACCACAGGGCCGGGAGCTGTTTTTT.

This clonotype was observed a few times. The chain combines TRBV4-1 with TRBJ1-1; D is uncertain. The CDR3 is made up of 15 amino acids. Germline CDR1 is MGHRA and CDR2 is YSYEKL. V was trimmed by 0 bases and J by 0 bases, leaving 8 bases between them. The CDR3 DNA follows: TGCGCCAGCAGCCAAGAAATAGGGATGAACACTGAAGCTTTCTTT. Its protein product is CASSQEIGMNTEAFF.

The chain uses TRBV20-1 and TRBJ1-5; 7 positions match TRBD1. The J segment lost 4 bases and the V segment lost 5 bases, leaving 8 bases of the junction unmatched. Germline V lookup: CDR1 DFQATT, CDR2 SNEGSKA (reference sequence). This CDR3 contains 14 residues. CDR3 DNA: TGCAGTGCTGGGGACAGATCCAGGAATCAGCCCCAGCATTTT. Amino acid sequence: CSAGDRSRNQPQHF.

Here the CDR3 DNA reads TGTGCCAGCAGCTGGGGACAGTCCTATTCACCCCTCCACTTT. It translates to CASSWGQSYSPLHF. The chain recombines TRBV6-2 or TRBV6-3 with TRBJ1-6; 7 bases map to TRBD1. The V gene end was trimmed by 6 bases and the J gene end by 8 bases; junction bases not matched to a gene: 7. There are 14 residues in the CDR3. The germline V gene encodes CDR1 MNHEY and CDR2 SVGEGT.

The rearrangement uses TRBV7-9 and TRBJ1-2; D perhaps matches TRBD1 (5 bases). Germline values: CDR1 SEHNR, CDR2 FQNEAQ (reference sequence). Trimming stripped 1 base from V and 4 bases from J, with 10 bases between. This CDR3 is built from 14 residues. The CDR3 DNA is TGTGCCAGCAGCTTAGGACAGACATCCTATGGCTACACCTTC. Translating it yields CASSLGQTSYGYTF. Using reference TRBV7-9 and TRBJ1-2 for the parts outside the CDR3, the full variable domain is DTGVSQNPRHKITKRGQNVTFRCDPISEHNRLYWYRQTLGQGPEFLTYFQNEAQLEKSRLLSDRFSAERPKGSFSTLEIQRTEQGDSAMYLCASSLGQTSYGYTFGSGTRLTVV.

This clonotype came up a few times. The chain carries TRBV12-3 or TRBV12-4 and TRBJ1-2, with TRBD1 matching 9 bases. After removal of 5 bases from V and 5 bases from J, the junction contained 3 bases not matched to a gene. The CDR3 is made up of 13 amino acids. CDR3 in amino acids: CASSVTGGYGYTF. CDR3 DNA sequence: TGTGCCAGCAGTGTGACAGGGGGATATGGCTACACCTTC.

The chain couples TRBV20-1 to TRBJ2-2; D gene uncertain. The CDR3 is made up of 10 amino acids. Germline V gives CDR1 DFQATT, CDR2 SNEGSKA (reference sequence). Trimming pared 4 bases from V and 6 bases from J, leaving 3 bases between. The CDR3 sequence: CSAIAGELFF. The CDR3 DNA is TGCAGTGCTATCGCCGGGGAGCTGTTTTTT.

This chain links TRBV7-3 with TRBJ1-2; perhaps TRBD1 as D (6 bases). CDR1 and CDR2 from the germline V gene are SGHTA and FQGTGA. Trimming took 2 bases from V and 6 from J, leaving 19 bases between them. The CDR3 is 16 residues long. CDR3 nucleotides: TGTGCCAGCAGCTTAGACGTTGGGGGCAGGGCTGATGGCTACACCTTC. Its translation: CASSLDVGGRADGYTF.